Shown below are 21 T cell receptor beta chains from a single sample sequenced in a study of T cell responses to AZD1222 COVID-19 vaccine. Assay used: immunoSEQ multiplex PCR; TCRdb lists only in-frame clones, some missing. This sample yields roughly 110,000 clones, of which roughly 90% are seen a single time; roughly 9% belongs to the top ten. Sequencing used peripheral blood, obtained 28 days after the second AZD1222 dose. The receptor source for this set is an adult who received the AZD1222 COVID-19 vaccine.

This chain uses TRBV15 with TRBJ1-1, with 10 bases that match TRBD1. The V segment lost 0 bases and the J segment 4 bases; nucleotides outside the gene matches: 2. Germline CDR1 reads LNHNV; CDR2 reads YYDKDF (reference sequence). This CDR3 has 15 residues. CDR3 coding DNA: TGTGCCACCAGCAGAGAGGGACAGGGGAGCACTGAAGCTTTCTTT. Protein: CATSREGQGSTEAFF.

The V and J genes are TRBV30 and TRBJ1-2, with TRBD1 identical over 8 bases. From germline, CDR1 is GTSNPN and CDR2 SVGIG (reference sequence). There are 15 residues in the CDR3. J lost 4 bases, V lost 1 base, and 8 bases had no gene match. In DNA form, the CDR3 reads TGTGCCTGGAGTGCCACGGACAGGGTTGTCTATGGCTACACCTTC. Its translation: CAWSATDRVVYGYTF. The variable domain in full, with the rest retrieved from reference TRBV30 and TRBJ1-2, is SQTIHQWPATLVQPVGSPLSLECTVEGTSNPNLYWYRQAAGRGLQLLFYSVGIGQISSEVPQNLSASRPQDRQFILSSKKLLLSDSGFYLCAWSATDRVVYGYTFGSGTRLTVV.

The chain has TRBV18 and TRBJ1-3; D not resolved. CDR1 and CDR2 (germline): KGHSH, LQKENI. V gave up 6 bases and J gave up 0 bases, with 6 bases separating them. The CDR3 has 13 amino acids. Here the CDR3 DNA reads TGTGCCAGCTCGTGGGACTCTGGAAACACCATATATTTT. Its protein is CASSWDSGNTIYF. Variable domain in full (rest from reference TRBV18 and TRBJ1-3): NAGVMQNPRHLVRRRGQEARLRCSPMKGHSHVYWYRQLPEEGLKFMVYLQKENIIDESGMPKERFSAEFPKEGPSILRIQQVVRGDSAAYFCASSWDSGNTIYFGEGSWLTVV.

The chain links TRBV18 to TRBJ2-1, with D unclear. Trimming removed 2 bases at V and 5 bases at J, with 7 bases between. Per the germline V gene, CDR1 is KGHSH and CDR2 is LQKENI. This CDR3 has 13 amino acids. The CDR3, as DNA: TGTGCCAGCTCACCAAACCAACACAATGAGCAGTTCTTC. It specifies CASSPNQHNEQFF.

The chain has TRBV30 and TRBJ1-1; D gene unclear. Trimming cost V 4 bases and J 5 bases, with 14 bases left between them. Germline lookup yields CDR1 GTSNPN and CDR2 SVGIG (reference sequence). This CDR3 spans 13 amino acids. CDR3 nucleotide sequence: TGTGCCTGGATCCCCCGGATGGGAACTGAAGCTTTCTTT. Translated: CAWIPRMGTEAFF.

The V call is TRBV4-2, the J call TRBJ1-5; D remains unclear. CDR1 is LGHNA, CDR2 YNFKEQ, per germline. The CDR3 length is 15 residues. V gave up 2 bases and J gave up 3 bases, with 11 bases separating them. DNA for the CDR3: TGTGCCAGCAGCCAAACACCCCCGATCAATCAGCCCCAGCATTTT. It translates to CASSQTPPINQPQHF.

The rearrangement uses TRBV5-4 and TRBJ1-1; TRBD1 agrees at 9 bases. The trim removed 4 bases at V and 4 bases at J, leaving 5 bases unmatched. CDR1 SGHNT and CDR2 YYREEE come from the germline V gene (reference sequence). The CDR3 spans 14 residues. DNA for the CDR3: TGTGCCAGCAGCCCGGGACAGGGACGCACTGAAGCTTTCTTT. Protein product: CASSPGQGRTEAFF. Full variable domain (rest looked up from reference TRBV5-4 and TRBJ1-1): ETGVTQSPTHLIKTRGQQVTLRCSSQSGHNTVSWYQQALGQGPQFIFQYYREEENGRGNFPPRFSGLQFPNYSSELNVNALELDDSALYLCASSPGQGRTEAFFGQGTRLTVV.

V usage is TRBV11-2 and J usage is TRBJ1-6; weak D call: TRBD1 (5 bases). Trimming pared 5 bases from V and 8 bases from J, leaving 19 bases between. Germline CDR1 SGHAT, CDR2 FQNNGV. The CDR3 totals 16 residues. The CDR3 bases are TGTGCCAGCAGCCTAACTCAGGGAATCTCTTATTCACCCCTCCACTTT. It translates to CASSLTQGISYSPLHF. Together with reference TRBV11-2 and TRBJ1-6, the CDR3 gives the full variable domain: EAGVAQSPRYKIIEKRQSVAFWCNPISGHATLYWYQQILGQGPKLLIQFQNNGVVDDSQLPKDRFSAERLKGVDSTLKIQPAKLEDSAVYLCASSLTQGISYSPLHFGNGTRLTVT.

Here the CDR3 reads CSVEIQGTEAFF. In DNA, the CDR3 is TGCAGCGTTGAAATTCAGGGTACTGAAGCTTTCTTT. The chain has TRBV29-1 and TRBJ1-1; D might be TRBD1 (5 bases). The V end was cut by 2 bases, the J end by 5 bases, with 9 bases between. The length of the CDR3 is 12 residues. Germline CDR1 SQVTM, CDR2 ANQGSEA.

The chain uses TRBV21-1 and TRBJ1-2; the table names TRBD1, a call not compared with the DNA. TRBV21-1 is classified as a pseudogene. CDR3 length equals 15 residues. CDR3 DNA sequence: TGTGCCAGCAGCAGGCTCCACAGAGCTAACTATGGCTACACCTTC. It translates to CASSRLHRANYGYTF.

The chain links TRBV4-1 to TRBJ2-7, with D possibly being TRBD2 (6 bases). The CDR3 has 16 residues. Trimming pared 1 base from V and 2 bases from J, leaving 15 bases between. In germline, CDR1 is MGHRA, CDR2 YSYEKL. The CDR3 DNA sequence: TGCGCCAGCAGCCAAGTCGGGGGACGGAGTACCTACGAGCAGTACTTC. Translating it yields CASSQVGGRSTYEQYF.

In DNA form, the CDR3 reads TGCGCCAGCAGCTTGGGACAGGGGGGAGTCTACGAGCAGTACTTC. It encodes CASSLGQGGVYEQYF. The chain employs TRBV5-1 and TRBJ2-7, with 9 nucleotides matching TRBD1. With 0 bases clipped from V and 3 bases from J, the junction kept 4 bases outside the gene matches. Germline CDR1 is SGHRS and CDR2 is YFSETQ. The CDR3 has 15 amino acids.

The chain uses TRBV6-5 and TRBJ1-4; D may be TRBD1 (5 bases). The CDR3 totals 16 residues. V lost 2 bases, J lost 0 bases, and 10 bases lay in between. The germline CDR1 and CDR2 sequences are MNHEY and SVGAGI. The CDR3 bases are TGTGCCAGCAGTTACCCCCGGGGGGCAACTAATGAAAAACTGTTTTTT. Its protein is CASSYPRGATNEKLFF.

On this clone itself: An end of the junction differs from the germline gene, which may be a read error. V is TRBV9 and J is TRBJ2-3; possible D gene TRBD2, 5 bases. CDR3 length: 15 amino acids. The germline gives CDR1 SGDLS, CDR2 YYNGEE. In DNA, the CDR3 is TGTACCAGCAGCGTCCCCACGGGGAGCACAGATACGCAGTATTTT. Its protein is CTSSVPTGSTDTQYF.

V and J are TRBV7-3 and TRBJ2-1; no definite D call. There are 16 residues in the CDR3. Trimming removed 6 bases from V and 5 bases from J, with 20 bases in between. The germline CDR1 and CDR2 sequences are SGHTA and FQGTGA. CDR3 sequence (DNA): TGTGCCAGCAGTTCCAGCGCCGCTATCGCCCACAATGAGCAGTTCTTC. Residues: CASSSSAAIAHNEQFF.

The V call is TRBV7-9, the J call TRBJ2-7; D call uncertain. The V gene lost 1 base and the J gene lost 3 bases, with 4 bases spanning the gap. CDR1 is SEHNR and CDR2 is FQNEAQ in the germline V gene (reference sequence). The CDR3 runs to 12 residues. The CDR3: CASSLVGYEQYF. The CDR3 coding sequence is TGTGCCAGCAGCTTAGTCGGCTACGAGCAGTACTTC.

The CDR3 DNA reads TGCGCCAGCAGCCAACCCCGGACTAGCGGGAGGGCCGGTTTTAGGAATGAGCAGTTCTTC. As protein: CASSQPRTSGRAGFRNEQFF. The chain is built from TRBV4-1 and TRBJ2-1; 15 nucleotides agree with TRBD2. CDR3 length equals 20 residues. Trimming removed 2 bases from V and 7 bases from J; junction bases left unmatched: 15. The germline V gene encodes CDR1 MGHRA and CDR2 YSYEKL.

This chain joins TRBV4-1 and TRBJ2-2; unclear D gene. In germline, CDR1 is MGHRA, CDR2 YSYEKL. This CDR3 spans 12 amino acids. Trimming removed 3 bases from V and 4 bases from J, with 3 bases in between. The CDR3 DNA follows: TGCGCCAGCAGCCATCTCACCGGGGAGCTGTTTTTT. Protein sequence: CASSHLTGELFF.

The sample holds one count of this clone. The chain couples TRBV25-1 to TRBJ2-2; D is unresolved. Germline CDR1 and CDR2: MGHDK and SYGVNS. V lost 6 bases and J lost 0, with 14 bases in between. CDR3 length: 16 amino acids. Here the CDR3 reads CASRSGVRANTGELFF. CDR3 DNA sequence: TGTGCCAGCAGGTCCGGTGTTCGAGCGAACACCGGGGAGCTGTTTTTT.

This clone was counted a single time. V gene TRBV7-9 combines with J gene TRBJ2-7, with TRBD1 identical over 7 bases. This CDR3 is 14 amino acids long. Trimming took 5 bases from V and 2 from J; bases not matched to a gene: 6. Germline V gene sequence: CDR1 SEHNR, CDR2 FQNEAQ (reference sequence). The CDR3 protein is CASSNRQGTYEQYF. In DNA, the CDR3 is TGTGCCAGCAGCAACCGACAGGGTACCTACGAGCAGTACTTC.

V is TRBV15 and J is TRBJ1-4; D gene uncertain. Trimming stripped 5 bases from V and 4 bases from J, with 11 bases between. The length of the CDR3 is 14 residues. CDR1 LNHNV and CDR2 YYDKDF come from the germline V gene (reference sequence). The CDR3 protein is CATSARGYNEKLFF. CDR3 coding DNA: TGTGCCACCAGCGCACGGGGATATAATGAAAAACTGTTTTTT.